This TCR beta chain was recovered during a study of T cells in Graves' hyperthyroidism and ophthalmopathy. About the study: Before any treatment, at initial diagnosis, peripheral blood was collected. Study-wide points: Researchers report that a 13 V-J model separated ophthalmopathy from stable hyperthyroidism.

Regions amplified from RNA transcripts were the TCR beta CDR3 regions. A set of HTBI primers served as the primers for a first-round RT-PCR of the TCR CDR3. TCRdb itself ran the multiplex PCR reads through MiXCR, one entry per CDR3 protein. The table includes 700,000 or so distinct CDR3 sequences, about a sixth detected once. Many counts were recorded for this clonotype. Antigen unknown. Trimming left V 1 base short and J 3 bases short, with 23 bases between. Germline V CDR1 and CDR2: SGHKS, YYEKEE (reference sequence). This CDR3 region has 18 residues. Sequences were obtained from blood. This clonotype was sampled from a man aged 18 to 35 with Graves' hyperthyroidism. This chain uses TRBV5-5 with TRBJ2-7; D could derive from TRBD1 or TRBD2 (6 bases each). The CDR3 sequence is CASSLFHRVAGSFYEQYF. CDR3 bases: TGTGCCAGCAGCTTGTTTCACAGGGTCGCGGGAAGTTTCTACGAGCAGTACTTC.